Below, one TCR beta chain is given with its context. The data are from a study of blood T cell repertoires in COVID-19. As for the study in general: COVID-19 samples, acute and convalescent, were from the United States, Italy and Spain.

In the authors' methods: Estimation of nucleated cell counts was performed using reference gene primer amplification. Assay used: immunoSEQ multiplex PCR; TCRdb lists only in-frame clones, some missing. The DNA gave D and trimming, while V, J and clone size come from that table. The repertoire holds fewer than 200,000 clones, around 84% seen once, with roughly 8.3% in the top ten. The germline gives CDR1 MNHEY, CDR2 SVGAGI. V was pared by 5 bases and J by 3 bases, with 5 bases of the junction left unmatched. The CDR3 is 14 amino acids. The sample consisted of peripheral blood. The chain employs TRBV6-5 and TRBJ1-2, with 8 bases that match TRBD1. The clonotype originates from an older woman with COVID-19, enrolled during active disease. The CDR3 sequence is CASSPATGDYGYTF. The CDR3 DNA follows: TGTGCCAGCAGTCCCGCGACAGGGGACTATGGCTACACCTTC.